The rows below give T cell receptor beta chains drawn from one sample of a study of T cell repertoires in cytomegalovirus infection. The antigens for these receptors are not known. TCRdb independently ran MiXCR on the reads; one entry per CDR3 protein. The sample holds fewer than 1,000,000 distinct CDR3 sequences, roughly 30% seen once. Sequences were derived from cultured CD8+ T cells from PBMCs, sampled from culture after CMV antigen stimulation. These receptors all stem from a human donor in good health (CMV status not recorded). Some clones in this sample may be carry-over from other donors' samples. CDR3s include the opening cysteine and the closing phenylalanine or tryptophan. The D gene is left open where the match is weak. Where a row states a size, it is once, few, many or the class of an expanded clone; other rows omit it.

clone_size,d_call,v_call,j_call,cdr3_nt,cdr3_aa
-,-,TRBV6-6,TRBJ1-4,TGTGCCAGCAGTCTTGGTTATGAAAAACTGTTTTTT,CASSLGYEKLFF
many,-,TRBV7-6,TRBJ2-5,TGTGCCAGCAGCTTAGTTCCAGAGTTACAAGAGACCCAGTACTTC,CASSLVPELQETQYF
-,TRBD1,TRBV6-2/TRBV6-3,TRBJ1-5,TGTGCCAGCAGCTGGACAGGAGAGGATCAGCCCCAGCATTTT,CASSWTGEDQPQHF
-,-,TRBV27,TRBJ1-5,TGTGCCAGCTGCCCGGACAGCCCAAATCAGCCCCAGCATTTT,CASCPDSPNQPQHF
many,TRBD1,TRBV10-3,TRBJ2-1,TGTGCCGTGGACAGGGGGCTTAACAATGAGCAGTTCTTC,CAVDRGLNNEQFF
-,-,TRBV6-5,TRBJ2-7,TGTGCCAGCCGACCTAGGGTCCTAAGAGCAGGCGCCTCCTACGAGCAGTACTTC,CASRPRVLRAGASYEQYF
few,-,TRBV7-6,TRBJ2-7,TGTGCCAGCAGCGCGAACTCCTACGAGCAGTACTTC,CASSANSYEQYF
-,-,TRBV12-3/TRBV12-4,TRBJ1-4,TGTGCCAGCAGCCTCGGCAGCCCACCGGAAAAACTGTTTTTT,CASSLGSPPEKLFF
many,-,TRBV12-3/TRBV12-4,TRBJ1-5,TGTGCCAGCAGTCCTACAGGGCCGAATCAGCCCCAGCATTTT,CASSPTGPNQPQHF
few,-,TRBV4-1,TRBJ2-5,TGCGCCAGCAGCCAATCCGTCGCACCTCAAGAGACCCAGTACTTC,CASSQSVAPQETQYF
few,TRBD2,TRBV7-3,TRBJ2-1,TGTGCCAGCAGCTTTAGCGGGGGAGGGAACAATGAGCAGTTCTTC,CASSFSGGGNNEQFF
-,-,TRBV4-1,TRBJ2-6,TGCGCCAGCAGCCAAGTCGGGGCAGGGCCCAGCTCTGGGGCCAACGTCCTGACTTTC,CASSQVGAGPSSGANVLTF
-,-,TRBV6-6,TRBJ2-7,TGTGCCAGCGGATGGGGGGTAAGCTCCTACGAGCAGTACTTC,CASGWGVSSYEQYF
-,-,TRBV19,TRBJ2-1,TGTGCCAGTATACGGGCGAGCTCCTACAATGAGCAGTTCTTC,CASIRASSYNEQFF
-,TRBD2,TRBV20-1,TRBJ2-1,TGCAGTGCTAACCCTAGCGGGAGATACAATGAGCAGTTCTTC,CSANPSGRYNEQFF
few,-,TRBV7-2,TRBJ2-3,TGTGCCAGCAGCTTAGAAAGGGCGGGCAGAAGAAGGTATTTT,CASSLERAGRRRYF
few,-,TRBV28,TRBJ1-3,TGTGCCAGCAGTTCCCAGTACTCTGGAAACACCATATATTTT,CASSSQYSGNTIYF
-,-,TRBV6-1,TRBJ2-1,TGTGCCAGCAGTCCCGGGACACGGGTGAATGAGCAGTTCTTC,CASSPGTRVNEQFF
many,TRBD1,TRBV5-1,TRBJ2-7,TGCGCCAGCAGTTCCGGGACAGGGGGCTTGTACGAGCAGTACTTC,CASSSGTGGLYEQYF
-,TRBD1,TRBV27,TRBJ2-7,TGTGCCAGCAGTTTAATAGGGGGCGACGAGCAGTACTTC,CASSLIGGDEQYF
few,-,TRBV10-3,TRBJ2-3,TGTGCCATCAGTGATCTCCCGGGGGGCACAGATACGCAGTATTTT,CAISDLPGGTDTQYF
few,TRBD1,TRBV15,TRBJ1-1,TGTGCCACCAGCAGCCGGGACAGGGGCCCGAACACTGAAGCTTTCTTT,CATSSRDRGPNTEAFF
few,-,TRBV6-5,TRBJ1-1,TGTGCCAGCAGTTACTCAGGGTCTACTGAAGCTTTCTTT,CASSYSGSTEAFF
-,TRBD1,TRBV12-3/TRBV12-4,TRBJ1-2,TGTGCCAGCAGACCACTGACAGGGATGTATGGCTACACCTTC,CASRPLTGMYGYTF
-,-,TRBV4-1,TRBJ1-2,TGCGCCAGCAGCCAAGATAGGGGAACCCAGGGCTACACCTTC,CASSQDRGTQGYTF
many,TRBD2,TRBV7-8,TRBJ2-1,TGTGCCAGCAGCTTCCGGATAGCGGGGGGTTACAATGAGCAGTTCTTC,CASSFRIAGGYNEQFF
-,-,TRBV7-6,TRBJ1-6,TGTGCCAGCAGCTTAGGGGCCGAAGGTAATTCACCCCTCCACTTT,CASSLGAEGNSPLHF
-,TRBD1,TRBV5-5,TRBJ1-1,TGTGCCAGCAGCCTCGACGACAGGGAAAACACTGAAGCTTTCTTT,CASSLDDRENTEAFF
-,-,TRBV7-9,TRBJ2-7,TGTGCCAGCAGCTCCTTTTTCACTGGGCGGGGTGTAAACTTC,CASSSFFTGRGVNF
-,-,TRBV2,TRBJ1-2,TGTGCCAGCAGGGAGGACAACAACTATGGCTACACCTTC,CASREDNNYGYTF
-,-,TRBV29-1,TRBJ2-3,TGCAGCGTTGCGGGTAACAAGGGACCCCGAGATACGCAGTATTTT,CSVAGNKGPRDTQYF
-,-,TRBV7-9,TRBJ1-3,TGTGCCAGCAGCGGGGACTCTGGAAACACCATATATTTT,CASSGDSGNTIYF
-,-,TRBV7-8,TRBJ1-3,TGTGCCAGCAGCTCTCCTGACAGCTTCTCTGGAAACACCATATATTTT,CASSSPDSFSGNTIYF
-,-,TRBV2,TRBJ2-5,TGTGCCAGCTATGTACAGCTCGAAGAGACCCAGTACTTC,CASYVQLEETQYF
-,-,TRBV7-9,TRBJ1-1,TGTGCCAGCAGCTTAGCTTCAGAGGGAGCTTTCTTT,CASSLASEGAFF
few,-,TRBV7-9,TRBJ2-7,TGTGCCAGCAGCCCCAAGGGAACAGGGTACGAGCAGTACTTC,CASSPKGTGYEQYF
few,-,TRBV27,TRBJ2-3,TGTGCCAGCAGCCCTAGACAGTACACAGATACGCAGTATTTT,CASSPRQYTDTQYF
few,-,TRBV15,TRBJ2-5,TGTGCCACCAGCAGAGATCCACGACCAGAGACCCAGTACTTC,CATSRDPRPETQYF
few,TRBD1,TRBV5-1,TRBJ2-2,TGCGCCAGCAGCTTCCACAGGGGTGGGGAGAACACCGGGGAGCTGTTTTTT,CASSFHRGGENTGELFF
-,-,TRBV7-9,TRBJ2-7,TGTGCCAGCAGCTTTGACCAGACCTACGAGCAGTACTTC,CASSFDQTYEQYF
-,TRBD1,TRBV7-9,TRBJ2-1,TGTGCCAGTCTGAAGGGGGCAGATGAGCAGTTCTTC,CASLKGADEQFF
few,-,TRBV6-2/TRBV6-3,TRBJ1-5,TGTGCCAGCGATAAAGGGAAGGGGCGGAATTATAGCAATCAGCCCCAGCATTTT,CASDKGKGRNYSNQPQHF
many,TRBD2,TRBV12-3/TRBV12-4,TRBJ2-3,TGTGCCAGCAGTTTAGGAGGGACTAGCGGGTTTGACACAGATACGCAGTATTTT,CASSLGGTSGFDTDTQYF
-,-,TRBV19,TRBJ2-7,TGTGCCACCAATAGCGGCGAATACGACGAGCAGTACTTC,CATNSGEYDEQYF
-,-,TRBV19,TRBJ1-5,TGTGCCAGTAGTATATCGTCCAGTGGCAATCAGCCCCAGCATTTT,CASSISSSGNQPQHF
-,TRBD1,TRBV6-5,TRBJ2-1,TGTGCCAGCAGTACATATGGCGGGACAGGGGGTTACAATGAGCAGTTCTTC,CASSTYGGTGGYNEQFF
few,TRBD1,TRBV10-3,TRBJ1-4,TGTGCCATCCAGGGACAGAGGGGCGAAAAACTGTTTTTT,CAIQGQRGEKLFF
-,-,TRBV19,TRBJ1-1,TGTGCCAGTAGTCCTTCCAGATGGGAAAGTTGGACTGAAGCTTTCTTT,CASSPSRWESWTEAFF
-,-,TRBV20-1,TRBJ2-2,TGCAGTGCTAGGCGCCCCACCACCGGGGAGCTGTTTTTT,CSARRPTTGELFF
-,-,TRBV6-6,TRBJ1-2,TGTGCCAGCAGGTTCAGAGACTATGGCTACACCTTC,CASRFRDYGYTF
few,-,TRBV12-3/TRBV12-4,TRBJ2-1,TGTGCCAGCAGTTTTAGGTCCCCGGCCGATGAGCAGTTCTTC,CASSFRSPADEQFF
few,-,TRBV10-3,TRBJ2-3,TGTGCCATCAGTGAGTCGAAGAGTGGGGGGGGCCGCACAGATACGCAGTATTTT,CAISESKSGGGRTDTQYF
few,-,TRBV27,TRBJ1-5,TGTGCCAGCAGGCCTGACTTTTCGGAGCCCCAGCATTTT,CASRPDFSEPQHF
-,TRBD2,TRBV7-2,TRBJ2-3,TGTGCCAGCAGCTGGACTAGCGGGGGGGCCGGCACAGATACGCAGTATTTT,CASSWTSGGAGTDTQYF
-,TRBD1,TRBV4-1,TRBJ1-1,TGCGCCAGCAGCCAACAACCGGGACAGGGATTGAACATTGGGGCTTTCTTT,CASSQQPGQGLNIGAFF
few,TRBD1,TRBV4-1,TRBJ2-3,TGCGCCAGCAGCCTCGGGGGACAGGGAAGATACACAGGAGATACGCAGTATTTT,CASSLGGQGRYTGDTQYF
-,TRBD1,TRBV6-6,TRBJ2-1,TGTGCCAGCACTATTCTTGGGACAGGGCCCTACAATGAGCAGTTCTTC,CASTILGTGPYNEQFF
many,-,TRBV6-5,TRBJ1-1,TGTGCCAGCAGTTACTCGGGGGGGTACTCTGGGAACACTGAAGCTTTCTTT,CASSYSGGYSGNTEAFF
-,-,TRBV2,TRBJ2-5,TGTGCCAGCAGTGAAAGCAGCTCCCAAGAGACCCAGTACTTC,CASSESSSQETQYF